This TCR beta chain was retrieved from a study of OX40 agonist ivuxolimab in advanced cancers. Study as a whole: People in dose escalation had one of these cancers: hepatocellular carcinoma, melanoma, renal cell or head and neck cancer.

Study conclusions and caveats: In CD8+ T cells, expanded clones were on average more numerous than in CD4+. Not determined was the antigen specificity of the expanded peripheral T cells. Low normalized T-cell clonal expansion was additionally recorded for some nonresponders.

This CDR3 region has 13 residues. V dropped 1 base and J dropped 2 bases, with 5 bases sitting between them. Germline CDR1 is SGHTA and CDR2 is FQGTGA. Data came from immunoSEQ multiplex PCR; TCRdb stores just in-frame clones and leaves some out. The repertoire has just under 65,000 clones, 70% to 90% of them found once; the top ten carry around 9.5%. Comments on this clone: What it binds is not known.

This clonotype was sampled from an adult with an advanced solid tumor such as melanoma, head and neck, liver or kidney cancer. Sequenced here: CD4+ or CD8+ T cells sorted from blood, sampled in a trial of the OX40 agonist ivuxolimab. V gene TRBV7-3 combines with J gene TRBJ1-1; D not resolved. The CDR3 loop is CASSLNGNTEAFF. DNA for the CDR3: TGTGCCAGCAGCTTAAATGGTAACACTGAAGCTTTCTTT.